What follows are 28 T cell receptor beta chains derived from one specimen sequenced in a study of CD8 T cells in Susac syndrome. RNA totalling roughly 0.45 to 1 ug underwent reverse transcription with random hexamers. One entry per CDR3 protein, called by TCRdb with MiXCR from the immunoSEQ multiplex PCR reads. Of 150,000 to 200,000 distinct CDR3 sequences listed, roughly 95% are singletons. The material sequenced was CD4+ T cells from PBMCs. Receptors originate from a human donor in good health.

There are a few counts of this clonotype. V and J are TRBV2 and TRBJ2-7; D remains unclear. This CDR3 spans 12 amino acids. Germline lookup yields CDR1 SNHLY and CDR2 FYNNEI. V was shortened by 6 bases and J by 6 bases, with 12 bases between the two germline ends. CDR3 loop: CASSSEKSEQYF. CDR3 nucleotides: TGTGCCAGCAGCAGCGAGAAGAGCGAGCAGTACTTC.

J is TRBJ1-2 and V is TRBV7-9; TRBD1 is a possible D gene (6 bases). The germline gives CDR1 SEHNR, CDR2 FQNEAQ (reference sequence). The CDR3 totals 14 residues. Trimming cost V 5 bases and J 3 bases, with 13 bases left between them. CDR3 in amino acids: CASSAQGIDYGYTF. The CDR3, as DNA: TGTGCCAGCAGCGCACAGGGTATAGACTATGGCTACACCTTC.

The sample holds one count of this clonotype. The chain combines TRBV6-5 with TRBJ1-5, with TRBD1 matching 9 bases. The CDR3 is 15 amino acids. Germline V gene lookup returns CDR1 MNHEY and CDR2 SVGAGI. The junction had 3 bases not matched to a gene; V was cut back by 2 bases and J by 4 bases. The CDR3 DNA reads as TGTGCCAGCAGTTACGACGGGACAGGGAATCAGCCCCAGCATTTT. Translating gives CASSYDGTGNQPQHF.

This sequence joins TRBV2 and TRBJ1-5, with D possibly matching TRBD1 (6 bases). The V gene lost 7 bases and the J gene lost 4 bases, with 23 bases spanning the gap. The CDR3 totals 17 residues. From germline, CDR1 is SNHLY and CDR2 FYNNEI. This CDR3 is CASTGGGSAALNQPQHF. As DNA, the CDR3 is TGTGCCAGCACGGGGGGGGGCTCTGCTGCGCTGAATCAGCCCCAGCATTTT.

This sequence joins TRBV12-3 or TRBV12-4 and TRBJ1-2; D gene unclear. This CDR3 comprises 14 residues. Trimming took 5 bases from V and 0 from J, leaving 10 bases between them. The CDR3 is CASSLQLTNYGYTF. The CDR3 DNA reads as TGTGCCAGCAGTCTTCAGCTTACTAACTATGGCTACACCTTC.

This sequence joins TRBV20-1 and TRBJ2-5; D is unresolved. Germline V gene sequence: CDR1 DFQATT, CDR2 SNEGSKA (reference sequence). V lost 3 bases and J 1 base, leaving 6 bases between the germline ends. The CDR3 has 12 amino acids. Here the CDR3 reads CSARWAQETQYF. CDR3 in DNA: TGCAGTGCTAGGTGGGCCCAAGAGACCCAGTACTTC.

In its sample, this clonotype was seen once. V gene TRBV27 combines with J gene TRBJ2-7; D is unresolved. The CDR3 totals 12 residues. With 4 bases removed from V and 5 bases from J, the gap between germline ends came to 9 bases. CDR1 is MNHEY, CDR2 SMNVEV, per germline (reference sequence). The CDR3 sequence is CASSSLKNEQYF. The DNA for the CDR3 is TGTGCCAGCAGTTCCCTAAAAAACGAGCAGTACTTC.

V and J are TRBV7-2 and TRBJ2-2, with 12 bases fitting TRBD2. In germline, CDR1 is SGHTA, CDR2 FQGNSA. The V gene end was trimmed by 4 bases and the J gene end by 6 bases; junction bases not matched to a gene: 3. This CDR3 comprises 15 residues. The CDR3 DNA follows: TGTGCCAGCAGCTCGACTAGCGGGGGATCCGGGGAGCTGTTTTTT. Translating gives CASSSTSGGSGELFF.

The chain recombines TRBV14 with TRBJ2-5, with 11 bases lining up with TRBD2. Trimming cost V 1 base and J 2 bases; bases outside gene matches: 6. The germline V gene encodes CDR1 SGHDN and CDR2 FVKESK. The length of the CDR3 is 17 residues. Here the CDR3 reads CASSQGRGLAAQETQYF. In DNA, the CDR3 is TGTGCCAGCAGCCAAGGGCGGGGACTAGCGGCACAAGAGACCCAGTACTTC.

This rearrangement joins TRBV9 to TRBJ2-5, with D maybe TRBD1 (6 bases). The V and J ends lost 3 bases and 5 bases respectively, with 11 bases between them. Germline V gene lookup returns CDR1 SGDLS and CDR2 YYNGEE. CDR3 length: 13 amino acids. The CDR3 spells CASSGQGFETQYF. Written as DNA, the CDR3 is TGTGCCAGCAGCGGCCAGGGGTTCGAGACCCAGTACTTC.

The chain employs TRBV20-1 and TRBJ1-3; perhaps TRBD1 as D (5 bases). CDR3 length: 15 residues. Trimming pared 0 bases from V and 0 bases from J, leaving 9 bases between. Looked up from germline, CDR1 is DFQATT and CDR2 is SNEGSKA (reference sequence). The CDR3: CSARDGAFSGNTIYF. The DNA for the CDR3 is TGCAGTGCTAGAGATGGGGCATTCTCTGGAAACACCATATATTTT.

Here the CDR3 DNA reads TGTGCCAGCAGTGGGGAGGTTCGGACTGAAGCTTTCTTT. Translation: CASSGEVRTEAFF. The rearrangement links TRBV2 to TRBJ1-1; D gene unclear. Germline loops: CDR1 SNHLY, CDR2 FYNNEI. Trimming pared 4 bases from V and 5 bases from J, leaving 11 bases between. This CDR3 has 13 residues.

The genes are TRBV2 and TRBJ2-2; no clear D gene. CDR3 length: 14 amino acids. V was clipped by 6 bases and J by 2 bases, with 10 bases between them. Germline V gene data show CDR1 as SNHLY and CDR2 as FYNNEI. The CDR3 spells CASRGQINTGELFF. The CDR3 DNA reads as TGTGCCAGCAGAGGGCAGATAAACACCGGGGAGCTGTTTTTT.

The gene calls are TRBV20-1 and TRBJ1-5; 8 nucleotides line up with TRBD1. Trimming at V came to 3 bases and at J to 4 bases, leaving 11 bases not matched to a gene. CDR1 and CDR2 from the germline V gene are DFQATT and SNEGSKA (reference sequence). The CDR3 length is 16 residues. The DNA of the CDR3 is TGCAGTGCTAGTCAGGCCGGGACAGGTCCAAATCAGCCCCAGCATTTT. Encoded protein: CSASQAGTGPNQPQHF.

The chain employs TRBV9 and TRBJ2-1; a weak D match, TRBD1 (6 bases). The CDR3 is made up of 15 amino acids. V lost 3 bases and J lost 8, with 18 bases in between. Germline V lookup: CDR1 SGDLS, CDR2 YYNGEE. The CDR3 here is CASSARDTPWYEQFF. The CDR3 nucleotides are TGTGCCAGCAGCGCCCGGGACACCCCGTGGTATGAGCAGTTCTTC. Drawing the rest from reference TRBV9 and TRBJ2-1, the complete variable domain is DSGVTQTPKHLITATGQRVTLRCSPRSGDLSVYWYQQSLDQGLQFLIQYYNGEERAKGNILERFSAQQFPDLHSELNLSSLELGDSALYFCASSARDTPWYEQFFGPGTRLTVL.

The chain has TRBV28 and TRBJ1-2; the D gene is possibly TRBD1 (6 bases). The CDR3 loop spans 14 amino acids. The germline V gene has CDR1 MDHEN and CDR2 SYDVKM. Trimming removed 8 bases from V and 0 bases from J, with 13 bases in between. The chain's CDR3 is CASRGGEANYGYTF. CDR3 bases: TGTGCCAGCCGGGGGGGCGAAGCTAACTATGGCTACACCTTC.

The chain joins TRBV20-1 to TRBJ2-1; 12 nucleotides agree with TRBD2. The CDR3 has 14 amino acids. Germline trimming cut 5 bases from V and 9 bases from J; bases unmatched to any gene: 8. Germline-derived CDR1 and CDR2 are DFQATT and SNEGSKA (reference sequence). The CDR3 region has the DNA TGCAGTGCTGCTAGCGGGGGGGCCCTCAGTGAGCAGTTCTTC. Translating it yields CSAASGGALSEQFF.

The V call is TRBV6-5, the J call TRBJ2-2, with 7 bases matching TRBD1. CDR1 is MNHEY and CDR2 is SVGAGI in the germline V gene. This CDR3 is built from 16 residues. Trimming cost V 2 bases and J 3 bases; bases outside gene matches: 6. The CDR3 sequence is CASSYDHRGHTGELFF. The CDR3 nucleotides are TGTGCCAGCAGTTACGACCACAGGGGTCACACCGGGGAGCTGTTTTTT.

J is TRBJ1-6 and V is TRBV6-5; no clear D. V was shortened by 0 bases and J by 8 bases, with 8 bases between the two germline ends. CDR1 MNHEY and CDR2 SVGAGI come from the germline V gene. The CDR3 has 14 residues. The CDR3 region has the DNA TGTGCCAGCAGTTACTCCCTTTTGGATTCACCCCTCCACTTT. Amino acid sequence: CASSYSLLDSPLHF.

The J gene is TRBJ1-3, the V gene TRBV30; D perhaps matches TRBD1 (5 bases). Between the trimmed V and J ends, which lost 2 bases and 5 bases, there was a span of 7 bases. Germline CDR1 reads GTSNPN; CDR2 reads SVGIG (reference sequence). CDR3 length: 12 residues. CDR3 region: CAWSSGRNTIYF. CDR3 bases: TGTGCCTGGAGTTCAGGGAGAAACACCATATATTTT.

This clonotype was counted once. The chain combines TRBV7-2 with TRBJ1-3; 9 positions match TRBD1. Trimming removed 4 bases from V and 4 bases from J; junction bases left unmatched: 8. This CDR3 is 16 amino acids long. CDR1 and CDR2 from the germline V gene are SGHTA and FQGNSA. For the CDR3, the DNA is TGTGCCAGCAGCTCCCACGGGACAGGGTCAGGAAACACCATATATTTT. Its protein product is CASSSHGTGSGNTIYF.

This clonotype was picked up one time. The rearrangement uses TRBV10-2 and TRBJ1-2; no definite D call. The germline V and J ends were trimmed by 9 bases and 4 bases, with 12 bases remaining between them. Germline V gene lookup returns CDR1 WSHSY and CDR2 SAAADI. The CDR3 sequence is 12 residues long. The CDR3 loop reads CARQPLSYGYTF. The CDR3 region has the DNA TGCGCCAGGCAGCCTCTAAGCTATGGCTACACCTTC.

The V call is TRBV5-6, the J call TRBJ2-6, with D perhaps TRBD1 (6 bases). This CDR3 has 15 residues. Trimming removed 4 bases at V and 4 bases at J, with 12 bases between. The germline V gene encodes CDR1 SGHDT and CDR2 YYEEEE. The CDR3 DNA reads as TGTGCCAGCAGCAAACAGGGTTACGGGGCCAACGTCCTGACTTTC. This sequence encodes CASSKQGYGANVLTF.

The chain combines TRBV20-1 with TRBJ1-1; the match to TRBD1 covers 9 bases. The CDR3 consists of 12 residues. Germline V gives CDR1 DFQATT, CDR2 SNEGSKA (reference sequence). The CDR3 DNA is TGCAGGCCTACAGGGGGCGCGTCTGAAGCTTTCTTT. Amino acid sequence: CRPTGGASEAFF.

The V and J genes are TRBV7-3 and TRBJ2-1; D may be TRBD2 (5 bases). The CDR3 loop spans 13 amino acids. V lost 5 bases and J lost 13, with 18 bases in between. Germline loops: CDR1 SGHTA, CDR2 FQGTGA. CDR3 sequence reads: CASSPGRRGSQFF. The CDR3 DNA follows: TGTGCCAGCAGCCCAGGCCGGCGAGGGAGTCAGTTCTTC.

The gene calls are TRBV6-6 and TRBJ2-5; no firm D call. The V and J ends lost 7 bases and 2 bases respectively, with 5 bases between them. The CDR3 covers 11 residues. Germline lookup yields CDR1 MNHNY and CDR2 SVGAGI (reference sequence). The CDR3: CASTGQETQYF. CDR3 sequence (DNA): TGTGCCAGCACCGGGCAAGAGACCCAGTACTTC.

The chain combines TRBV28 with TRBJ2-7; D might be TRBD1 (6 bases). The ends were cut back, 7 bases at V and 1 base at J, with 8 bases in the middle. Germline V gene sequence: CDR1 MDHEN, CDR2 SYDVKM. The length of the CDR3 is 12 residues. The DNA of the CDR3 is TGTGCCAGCACAGGGGCGTCCTACGAGCAGTACTTC. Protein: CASTGASYEQYF.

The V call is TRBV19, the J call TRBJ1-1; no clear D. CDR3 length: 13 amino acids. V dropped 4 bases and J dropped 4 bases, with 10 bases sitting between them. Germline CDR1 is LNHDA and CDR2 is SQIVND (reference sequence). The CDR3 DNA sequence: TGTGCCAGTAGTACCTCCTTTGGCACTGAAGCTTTCTTT. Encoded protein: CASSTSFGTEAFF. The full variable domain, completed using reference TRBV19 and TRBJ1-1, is DGGITQSPKYLFRKEGQNVTLSCEQNLNHDAMYWYRQDPGQGLRLIYYSQIVNDFQKGDIAEGYSVSREKKESFPLTVTSAQKNPTAFYLCASSTSFGTEAFFGQGTRLTVV.